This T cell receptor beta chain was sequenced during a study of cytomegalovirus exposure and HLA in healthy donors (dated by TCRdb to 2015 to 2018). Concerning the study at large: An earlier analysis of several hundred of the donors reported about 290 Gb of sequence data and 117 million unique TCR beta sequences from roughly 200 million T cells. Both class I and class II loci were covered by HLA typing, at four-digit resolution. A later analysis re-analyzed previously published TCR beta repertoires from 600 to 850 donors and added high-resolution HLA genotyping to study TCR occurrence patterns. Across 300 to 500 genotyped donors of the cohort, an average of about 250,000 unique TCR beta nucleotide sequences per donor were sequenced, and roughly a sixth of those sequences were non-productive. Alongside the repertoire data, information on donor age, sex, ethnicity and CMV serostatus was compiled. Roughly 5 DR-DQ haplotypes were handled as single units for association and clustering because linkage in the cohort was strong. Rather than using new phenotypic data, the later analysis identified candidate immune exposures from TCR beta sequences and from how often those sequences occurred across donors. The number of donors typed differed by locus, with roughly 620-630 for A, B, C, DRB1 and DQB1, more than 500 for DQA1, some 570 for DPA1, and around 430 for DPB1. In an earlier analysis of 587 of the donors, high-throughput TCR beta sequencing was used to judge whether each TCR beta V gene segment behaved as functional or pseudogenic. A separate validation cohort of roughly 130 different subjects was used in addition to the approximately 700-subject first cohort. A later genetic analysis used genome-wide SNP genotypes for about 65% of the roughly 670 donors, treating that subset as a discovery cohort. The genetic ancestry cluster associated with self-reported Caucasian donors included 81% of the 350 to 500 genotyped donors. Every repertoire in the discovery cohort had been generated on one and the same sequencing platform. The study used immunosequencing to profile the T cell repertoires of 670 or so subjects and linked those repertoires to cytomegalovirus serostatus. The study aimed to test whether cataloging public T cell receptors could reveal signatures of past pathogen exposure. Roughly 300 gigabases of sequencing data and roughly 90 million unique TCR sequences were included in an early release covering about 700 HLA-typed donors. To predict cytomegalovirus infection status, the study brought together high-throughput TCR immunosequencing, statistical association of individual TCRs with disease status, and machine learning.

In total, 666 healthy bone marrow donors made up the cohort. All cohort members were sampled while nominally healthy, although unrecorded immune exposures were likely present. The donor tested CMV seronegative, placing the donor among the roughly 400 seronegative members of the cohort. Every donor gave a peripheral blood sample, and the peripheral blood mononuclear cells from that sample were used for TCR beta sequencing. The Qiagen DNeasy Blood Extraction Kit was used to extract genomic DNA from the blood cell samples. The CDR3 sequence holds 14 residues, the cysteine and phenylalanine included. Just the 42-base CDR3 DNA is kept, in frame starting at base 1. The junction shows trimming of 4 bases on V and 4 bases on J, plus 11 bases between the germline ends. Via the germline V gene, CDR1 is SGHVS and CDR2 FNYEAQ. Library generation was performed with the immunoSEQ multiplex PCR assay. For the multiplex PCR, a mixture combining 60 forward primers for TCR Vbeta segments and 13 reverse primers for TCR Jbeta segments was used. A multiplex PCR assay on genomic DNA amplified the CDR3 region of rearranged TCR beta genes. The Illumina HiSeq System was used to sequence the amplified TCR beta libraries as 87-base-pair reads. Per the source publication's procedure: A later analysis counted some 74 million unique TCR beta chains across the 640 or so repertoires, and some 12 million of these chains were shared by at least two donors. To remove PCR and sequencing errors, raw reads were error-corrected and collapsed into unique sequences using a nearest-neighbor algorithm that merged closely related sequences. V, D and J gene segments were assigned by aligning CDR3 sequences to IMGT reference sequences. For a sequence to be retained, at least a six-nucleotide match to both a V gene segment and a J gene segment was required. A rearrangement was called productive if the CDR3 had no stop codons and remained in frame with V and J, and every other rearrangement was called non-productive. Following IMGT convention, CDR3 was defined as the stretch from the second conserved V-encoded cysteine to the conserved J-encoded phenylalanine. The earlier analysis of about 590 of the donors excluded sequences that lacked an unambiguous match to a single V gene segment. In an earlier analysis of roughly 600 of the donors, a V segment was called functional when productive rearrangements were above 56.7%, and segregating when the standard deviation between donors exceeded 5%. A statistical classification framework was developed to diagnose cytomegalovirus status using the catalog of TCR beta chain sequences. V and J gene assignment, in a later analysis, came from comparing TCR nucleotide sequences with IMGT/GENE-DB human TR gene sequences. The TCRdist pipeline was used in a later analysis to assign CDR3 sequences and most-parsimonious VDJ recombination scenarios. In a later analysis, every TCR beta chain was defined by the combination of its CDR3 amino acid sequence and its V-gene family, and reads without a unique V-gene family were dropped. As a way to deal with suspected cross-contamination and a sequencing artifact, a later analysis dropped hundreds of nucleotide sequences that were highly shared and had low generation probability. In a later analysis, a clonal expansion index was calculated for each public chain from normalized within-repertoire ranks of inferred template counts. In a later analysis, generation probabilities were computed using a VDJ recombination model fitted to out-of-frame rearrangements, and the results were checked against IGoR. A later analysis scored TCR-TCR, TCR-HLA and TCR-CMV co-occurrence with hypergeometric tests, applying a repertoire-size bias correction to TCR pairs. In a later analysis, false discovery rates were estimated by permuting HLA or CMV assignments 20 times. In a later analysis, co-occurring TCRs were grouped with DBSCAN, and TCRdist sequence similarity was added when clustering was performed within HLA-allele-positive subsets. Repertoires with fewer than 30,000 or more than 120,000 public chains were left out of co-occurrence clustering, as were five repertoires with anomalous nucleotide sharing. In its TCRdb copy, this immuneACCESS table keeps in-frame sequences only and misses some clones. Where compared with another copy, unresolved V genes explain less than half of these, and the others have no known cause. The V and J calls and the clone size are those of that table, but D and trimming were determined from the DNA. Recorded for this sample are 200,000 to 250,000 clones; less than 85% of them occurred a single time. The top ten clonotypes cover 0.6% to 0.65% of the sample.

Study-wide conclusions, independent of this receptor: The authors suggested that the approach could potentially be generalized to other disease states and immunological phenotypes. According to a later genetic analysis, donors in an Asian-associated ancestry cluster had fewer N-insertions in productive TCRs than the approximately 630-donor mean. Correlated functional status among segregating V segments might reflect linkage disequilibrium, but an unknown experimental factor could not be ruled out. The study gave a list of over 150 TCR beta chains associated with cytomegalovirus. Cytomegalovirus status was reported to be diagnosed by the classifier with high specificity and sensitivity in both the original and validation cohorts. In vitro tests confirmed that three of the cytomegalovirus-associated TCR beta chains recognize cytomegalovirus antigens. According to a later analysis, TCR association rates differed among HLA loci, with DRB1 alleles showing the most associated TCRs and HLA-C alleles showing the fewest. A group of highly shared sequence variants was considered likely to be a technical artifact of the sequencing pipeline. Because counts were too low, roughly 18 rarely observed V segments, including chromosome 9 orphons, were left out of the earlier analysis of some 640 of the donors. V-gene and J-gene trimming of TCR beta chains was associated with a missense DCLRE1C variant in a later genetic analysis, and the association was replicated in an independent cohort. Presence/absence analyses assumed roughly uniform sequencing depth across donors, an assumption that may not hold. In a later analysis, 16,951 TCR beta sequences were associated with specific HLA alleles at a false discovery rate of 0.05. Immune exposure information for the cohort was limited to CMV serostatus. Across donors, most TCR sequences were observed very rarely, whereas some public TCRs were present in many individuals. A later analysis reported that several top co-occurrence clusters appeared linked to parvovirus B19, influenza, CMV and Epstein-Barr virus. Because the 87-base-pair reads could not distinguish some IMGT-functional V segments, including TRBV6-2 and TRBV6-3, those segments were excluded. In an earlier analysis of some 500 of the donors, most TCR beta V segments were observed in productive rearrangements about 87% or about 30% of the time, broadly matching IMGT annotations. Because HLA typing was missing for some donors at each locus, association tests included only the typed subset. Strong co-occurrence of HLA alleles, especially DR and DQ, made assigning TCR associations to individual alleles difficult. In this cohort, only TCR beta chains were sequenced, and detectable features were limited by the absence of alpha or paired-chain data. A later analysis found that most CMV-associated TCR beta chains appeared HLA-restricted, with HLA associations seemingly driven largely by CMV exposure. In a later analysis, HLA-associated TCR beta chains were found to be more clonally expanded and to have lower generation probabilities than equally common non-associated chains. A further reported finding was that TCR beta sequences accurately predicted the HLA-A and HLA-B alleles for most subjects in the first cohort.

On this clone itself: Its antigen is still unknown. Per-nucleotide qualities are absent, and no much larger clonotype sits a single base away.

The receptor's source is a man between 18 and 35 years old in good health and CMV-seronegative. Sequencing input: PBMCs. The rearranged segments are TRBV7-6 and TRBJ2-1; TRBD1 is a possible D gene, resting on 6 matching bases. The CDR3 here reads CASSSVTGYNEQFF. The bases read TGTGCCAGCAGCTCCGTGACAGGTTACAATGAGCAGTTCTTC.